The 9 T cell receptor beta chains below come from one sample, sequenced in a study of control samples from healthy donors and cancer patients. Produced via immunoSEQ multiplex PCR; TCRdb's table is partial and in-frame only. The sample has 26,000 or so clones, roughly 91% seen once. The sample comprised PBMCs. The origin of the receptors is a man aged 45-65 years with lung cancer.

V is TRBV10-3 and J is TRBJ1-1, with 9 bases aligning to TRBD1. The CDR3 extends over 14 amino acids. Germline assignment: CDR1 ENHRY and CDR2 SYGVKD. Germline trimming cut 5 bases from V and 6 bases from J; bases unmatched to any gene: 7. The CDR3 bases are TGTGCCATCAGTCCCGGGACAGGGAGGGCTGAAGCTTTCTTT. Amino acid sequence: CAISPGTGRAEAFF.

This clone was seen a few times. The V gene is TRBV4-1, the J gene TRBJ2-3; tentative D call: TRBD2 (5 bases). Trimming removed 0 bases from V and 3 bases from J, with 10 bases in between. Germline V gene data show CDR1 as MGHRA and CDR2 as YSYEKL. The CDR3 has 15 residues. CDR3 protein: CASSQDQRGTDTQYF. Written as DNA, the CDR3 is TGCGCCAGCAGCCAAGATCAACGGGGAACAGATACGCAGTATTTT.

The chain joins TRBV6-5 to TRBJ2-4; D is possibly TRBD1 (5 bases). Germline values: CDR1 MNHEY, CDR2 SVGAGI. The CDR3 is made up of 16 amino acids. V was shortened by 2 bases and J by 3 bases, with 14 bases between the two germline ends. For the CDR3, the DNA is TGTGCCAGCAGTTACCACGCGGCAGGGAACAAAAACATTCAGTACTTC. Translation: CASSYHAAGNKNIQYF.

The table lists this clone with a few counts. The chain has TRBV7-8 and TRBJ1-1; D not resolved. The V gene lost 3 bases and the J gene lost 3 bases, with 14 bases spanning the gap. Germline loops: CDR1 SGHVS, CDR2 FQNEAQ. This CDR3 contains 15 residues. For the CDR3, the DNA is TGTGCCAGCAGCTTGATGGGGAGTAGTCACACTGAAGCTTTCTTT. Translated: CASSLMGSSHTEAFF.

This clone occurred once. The chain employs TRBV7-9 and TRBJ2-7, with TRBD2 identical over 12 bases. J gave up 6 bases and V 3 bases, and 6 bases lay outside the gene matches. The germline gives CDR1 SEHNR, CDR2 FQNEAQ (reference sequence). The CDR3 loop spans 15 amino acids. CDR3 region: CASSFGLAGGLEQYF. CDR3 in DNA: TGTGCCAGCAGCTTTGGGCTAGCGGGGGGGCTCGAGCAGTACTTC.

This clone was recorded once. The chain couples TRBV9 to TRBJ1-1, with TRBD1 matching 7 bases. V was pared by 4 bases and J by 5 bases, with 8 bases of the junction left unmatched. Germline assignment: CDR1 SGDLS and CDR2 YYNGEE. This CDR3 spans 14 amino acids. CDR3 DNA: TGTGCCAGCAGCAGAACTCAGGGGGAAACTGAAGCTTTCTTT. This gives the protein CASSRTQGETEAFF.

The chain employs TRBV5-4 and TRBJ1-2, with 7 bases matching TRBD1. J was trimmed by 2 bases and V by 6 bases; bases with no gene match: 10. The CDR3 is 15 amino acids. Germline CDR1 SGHNT, CDR2 YYREEE (reference sequence). The CDR3 sequence is CASKIFDRDNYGYTF. In DNA form, the CDR3 reads TGTGCCAGCAAAATCTTTGACAGGGACAACTATGGCTACACCTTC.

The V call is TRBV5-4, the J call TRBJ2-5; D may be TRBD1 or TRBD2 (5 bases each). Germline V gene sequence: CDR1 SGHNT, CDR2 YYREEE (reference sequence). Trimming took 1 base from V and 5 from J, leaving 9 bases between them. The CDR3 covers 13 residues. CDR3 in amino acids: CASSLWGGETQYF. In DNA, the CDR3 is TGTGCCAGCAGCTTGTGGGGCGGGGAGACCCAGTACTTC.

J is TRBJ2-7 and V is TRBV6-4; D gene uncertain. V was pared by 6 bases and J by 6 bases, with 21 bases between. In germline, CDR1 is MRHNA, CDR2 SNTAGT. The CDR3 loop spans 15 amino acids. CDR3 sequence: CASSQGSRTFGEQYF. In DNA, the CDR3 is TGTGCCAGCAGCCAAGGTTCTCGGACCTTCGGCGAGCAGTACTTC.